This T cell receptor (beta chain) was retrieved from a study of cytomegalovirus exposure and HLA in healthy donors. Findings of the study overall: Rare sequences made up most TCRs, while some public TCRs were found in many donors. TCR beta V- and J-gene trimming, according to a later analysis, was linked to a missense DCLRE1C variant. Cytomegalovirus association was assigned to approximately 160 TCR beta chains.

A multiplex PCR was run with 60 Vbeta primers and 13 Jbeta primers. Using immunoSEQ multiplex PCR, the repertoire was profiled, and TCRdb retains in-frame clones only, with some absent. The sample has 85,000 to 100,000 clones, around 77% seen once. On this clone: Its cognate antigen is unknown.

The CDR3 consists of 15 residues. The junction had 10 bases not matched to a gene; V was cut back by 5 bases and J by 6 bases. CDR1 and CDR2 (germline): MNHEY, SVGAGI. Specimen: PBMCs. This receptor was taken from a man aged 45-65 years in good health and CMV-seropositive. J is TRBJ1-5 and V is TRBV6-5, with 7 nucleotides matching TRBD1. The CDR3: CASSPDRASIQPQHF. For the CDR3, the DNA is TGTGCCAGCAGTCCCGACAGGGCATCAATTCAGCCCCAGCATTTT.